These T cell receptor beta chains were read from a single sample in a study of T cells after posttransplantation cyclophosphamide. The protocol was immunoSEQ multiplex PCR, while the TCRdb copy is restricted to in-frame clones and leaves out a portion. This sample carries some 6,200 clones, 85% to 95% of them seen once, and the ten largest clones take less than 5%. Sample: CD8+ T cells sorted from blood, taken after allogeneic stem cell transplant with posttransplant cyclophosphamide. These receptors were taken from a male patient between 60 and 69 years old who received an allogeneic stem cell transplant from a related donor and was CMV-positive. Some T cells may be provided by the graft donor. Each CDR3 is given with its conserved first and last residue. D genes are given only for firm matches. Clone sizes are given selectively: once, few, many, or a class where the clone is expanded.

V gene,J gene,clone size,D gene,CDR3 protein
TRBV7-8,TRBJ1-2,once,TRBD1,CASSSGGVGYTF
TRBV7-6,TRBJ1-1,NA,TRBD1,CASSLRDRGDTEAFF
TRBV28,TRBJ1-2,NA,NA,CASSLGGGSSGYTF
TRBV9,TRBJ1-1,NA,NA,CASSVGGRTEAFF
TRBV5-7,TRBJ2-5,NA,TRBD1,CASSPTGCRETQYF
TRBV7-9,TRBJ2-7,few,TRBD1,CASSSKTGLNEQYF
TRBV28,TRBJ2-5,once,TRBD1,CASSLVGQEVWETQYF
TRBV27,TRBJ2-7,NA,TRBD1,CASSRDSTYEQYF
TRBV2,TRBJ2-1,NA,TRBD2,CASSAGTSFGEQFF
TRBV30,TRBJ1-3,once,TRBD1,CAWSQRRTGLLNTIYF
TRBV4-3,TRBJ2-1,NA,NA,CASSQDGDEQFF
TRBV7-9,TRBJ1-3,NA,NA,CASSLSESGNTIYF
TRBV13,TRBJ1-2,NA,TRBD1,CASSLWTGRSNYGYTF
TRBV19,TRBJ2-7,NA,NA,CASSMGRLAYEQYF
TRBV6-6,TRBJ2-7,few,NA,CASSATSWGKYEQYF
TRBV29-1,TRBJ2-7,NA,NA,CSFGTPGSYEQYF
TRBV29-1,TRBJ1-2,NA,TRBD1,CSVGDRVGYGYTF
TRBV27,TRBJ2-7,NA,NA,CASQVQGLGHEQYF
TRBV11-2,TRBJ1-6,NA,NA,CASSLGARVLSSYNSPLHF
TRBV7-3,TRBJ1-6,once,TRBD1,CASSLEPGGNSPLHF
TRBV19,TRBJ2-5,NA,TRBD2,CASRVDPGGETQYF